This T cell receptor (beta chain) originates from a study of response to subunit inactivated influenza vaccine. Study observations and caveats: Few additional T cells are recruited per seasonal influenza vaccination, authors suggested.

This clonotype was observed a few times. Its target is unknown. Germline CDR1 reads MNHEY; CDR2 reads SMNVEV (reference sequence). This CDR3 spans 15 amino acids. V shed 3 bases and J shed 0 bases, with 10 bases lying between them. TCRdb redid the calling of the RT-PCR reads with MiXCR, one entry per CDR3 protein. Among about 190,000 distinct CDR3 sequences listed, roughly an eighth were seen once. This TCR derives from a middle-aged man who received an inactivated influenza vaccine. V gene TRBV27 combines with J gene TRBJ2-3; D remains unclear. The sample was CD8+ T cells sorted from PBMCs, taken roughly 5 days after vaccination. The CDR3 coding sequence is TGTGCCAGCAGTTTTCGGACCTACAGCACAGATACGCAGTATTTT. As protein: CASSFRTYSTDTQYF.